This is a list of T cell receptor beta chains from one sample in a study of cytomegalovirus exposure and HLA in healthy donors. Libraries were prepared by immunoSEQ multiplex PCR; TCRdb keeps only in-frame clonotypes and omits some of them. Of approximately 210,000 clones detected, around 87% appear once; the ten largest clones hold 1.3%. The specimen was PBMCs. The receptor source for this set is a young man in good health and CMV-seronegative. The conserved cysteine and the conserved F or W are not part of the CDR3 here. The order of the fields is J gene, V gene, CDR3 protein.

TRBJ2-5	TRBV4-3	ASSQNLFTRSETQY
TRBJ1-4	TRBV10-2	ASAAGDREKLS
TRBJ2-7	TRBV7-2	ASSSGPPVRGYEQY
TRBJ1-1	TRBV5-3	ARSSPLFHKRHRREGTEAF
TRBJ1-2	TRBV6-6	ASRRDIFEDYGYT
TRBJ2-1	TRBV4-1	ASSLNVGTSGNNEQF
TRBJ1-1	TRBV19	AAQERRNTEAF
TRBJ2-1	TRBV27	ASRLGGTLSYNEQF
TRBJ1-1	TRBV4-1	ASSPLSYMNTEAF
TRBJ1-2	TRBV6-5	ASSYEGRGYGYT
TRBJ2-6	TRBV30	AWSGAGSSSGANGLT
TRBJ1-4	TRBV5-8	ASGGTDSFFNEKLF
TRBJ2-5	TRBV19	ASSMDSQTQY
TRBJ1-2	TRBV4-1	ASSQEVTQVYGYT
TRBJ1-6	TRBV6-1	ASTEQITPPLH
TRBJ2-2	TRBV5-6	ASSLQDRWNTGELF
TRBJ1-2	TRBV7-8	ASSSNGQGANYGYT
TRBJ2-3	TRBV5-1	ASSPGGANTDTQY
TRBJ1-1	TRBV5-1	ASSRLQGAATEAF
TRBJ2-2	TRBV7-2	ASSPLAGGYTGELF
TRBJ2-1	TRBV6-5	ASSQSGGDQSGSF
-	TRBV19	ASRAGTSGSYEQY
TRBJ2-5	TRBV7-2	ASSPQGAGETQY
TRBJ1-2	TRBV27	ASSSTGANRYGYT
TRBJ2-3	TRBV6-5	ASSSRTGPRTDTQY
TRBJ1-3	TRBV7-6	ASSLAPDGTGVAGNTIY
TRBJ2-7	TRBV30	AWSRTSGGHSYEQY
TRBJ1-4	TRBV5-1	ASSPGTAATNEKLF
TRBJ2-3	TRBV7-9	ASSSLAGGTDTQY
TRBJ2-7	TRBV27	ASRAVGRVEQY
TRBJ2-1	TRBV10-1	ASKGYNEQF
TRBJ2-5	TRBV4-3	ASSQVEPGSTQY
TRBJ2-1	TRBV11-1	ASSQRQGTSQF
TRBJ2-2	TRBV6-1	ASSDRGGTGELF
TRBJ1-4	TRBV6-1	ASSTSGEEKLF
TRBJ1-4	TRBV4-1	ASSQERKLF
TRBJ2-3	TRBV6-1	ASTGTSPPTDTQY
TRBJ2-1	TRBV7-9	SSSFPGQGSSDEQF
TRBJ2-7	TRBV28	ASSLQVPYEQY
TRBJ1-5	TRBV2	ASSGRGNRNQPQH
TRBJ2-1	TRBV19	ASSTDRGTFNEQF
TRBJ2-2	TRBV5-1	ASSLRLGSRLF
TRBJ2-6	TRBV25-1	ASSDSGWANVLT
TRBJ1-2	TRBV11-2	ASSPTGTRGYT
TRBJ2-7	TRBV19	ASSTERDRGYEQY
TRBJ2-1	TRBV9	ASSVLLADEQF
TRBJ2-5	TRBV18	ASSPRDRVSPRETQY
TRBJ2-3	TRBV7-2	ASSFFGRGGPADTQY
TRBJ1-5	TRBV28	ASNFGTGNQPQH
TRBJ2-6	TRBV7-9	SSSWERGGEFGANVLT
TRBJ1-2	TRBV14	ASSQVDRAYGYT
TRBJ2-5	TRBV4-2	ASSTPPGGRRETQY
TRBJ2-2	TRBV5-1	ASSTPAGPGGELF
TRBJ2-7	TRBV5-6	ASSFGVTRYEQY
TRBJ2-7	TRBV6-6	ATVGADRTYEQY
TRBJ2-5	TRBV18	ASSPQITKPEQGKKETQY
TRBJ2-7	TRBV27	ASSNLSLGTSGRYEQY